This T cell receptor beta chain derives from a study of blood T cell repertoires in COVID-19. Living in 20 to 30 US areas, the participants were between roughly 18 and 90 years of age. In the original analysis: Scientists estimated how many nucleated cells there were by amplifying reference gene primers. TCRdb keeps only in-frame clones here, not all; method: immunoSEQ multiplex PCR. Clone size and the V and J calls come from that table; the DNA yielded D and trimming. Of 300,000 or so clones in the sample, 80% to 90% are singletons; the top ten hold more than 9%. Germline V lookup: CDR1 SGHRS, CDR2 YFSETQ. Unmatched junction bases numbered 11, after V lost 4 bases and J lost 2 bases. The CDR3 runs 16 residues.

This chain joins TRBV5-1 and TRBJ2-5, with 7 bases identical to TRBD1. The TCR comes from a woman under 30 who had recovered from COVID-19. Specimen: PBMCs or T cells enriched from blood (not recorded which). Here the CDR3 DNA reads TGCGCCAGCAGCCTTCGAGACAGGGTAAGGCAAGAGACCCAGTACTTC. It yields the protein CASSLRDRVRQETQYF. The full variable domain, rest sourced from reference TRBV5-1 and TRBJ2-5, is KAGVTQTPRYLIKTRGQQVTLSCSPISGHRSVSWYQQTPGQGLQFLFEYFSETQRNKGNFPGRFSGRQFSNSRSEMNVSTLELGDSALYLCASSLRDRVRQETQYFGPGTRLLVL.